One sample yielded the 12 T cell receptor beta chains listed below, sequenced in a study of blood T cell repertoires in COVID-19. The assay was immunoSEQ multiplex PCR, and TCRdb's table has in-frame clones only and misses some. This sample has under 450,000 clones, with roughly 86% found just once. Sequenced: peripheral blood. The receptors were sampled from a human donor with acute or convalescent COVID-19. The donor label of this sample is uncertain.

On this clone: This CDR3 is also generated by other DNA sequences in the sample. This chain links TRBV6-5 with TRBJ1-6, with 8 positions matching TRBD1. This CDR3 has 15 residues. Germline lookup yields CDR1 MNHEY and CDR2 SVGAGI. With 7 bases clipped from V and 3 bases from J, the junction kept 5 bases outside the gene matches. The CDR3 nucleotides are TGTGCCAGCAACCCAACAGGGGGCTATAATTCACCCCTCCACTTT. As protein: CASNPTGGYNSPLHF.

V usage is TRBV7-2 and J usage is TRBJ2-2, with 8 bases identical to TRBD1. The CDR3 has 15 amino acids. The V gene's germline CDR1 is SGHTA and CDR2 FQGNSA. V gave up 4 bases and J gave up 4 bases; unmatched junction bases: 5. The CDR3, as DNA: TGTGCCAGCAGCTCACCGGGACAGGCCACCGGGGAGCTGTTTTTT. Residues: CASSSPGQATGELFF.

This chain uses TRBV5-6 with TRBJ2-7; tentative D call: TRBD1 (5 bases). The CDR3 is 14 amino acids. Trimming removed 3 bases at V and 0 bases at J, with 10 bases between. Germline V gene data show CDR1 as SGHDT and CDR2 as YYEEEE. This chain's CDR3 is CASSYRQSSYEQYF. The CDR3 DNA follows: TGTGCCAGCAGCTACAGACAGAGCTCCTACGAGCAGTACTTC.

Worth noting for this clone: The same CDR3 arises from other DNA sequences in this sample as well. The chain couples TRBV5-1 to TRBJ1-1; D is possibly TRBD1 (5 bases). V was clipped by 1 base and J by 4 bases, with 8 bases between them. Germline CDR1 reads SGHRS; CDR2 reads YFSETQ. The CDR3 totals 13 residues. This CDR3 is CASSLSGGTEAFF. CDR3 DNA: TGCGCCAGCAGCTTGTCGGGGGGCACTGAAGCTTTCTTT.

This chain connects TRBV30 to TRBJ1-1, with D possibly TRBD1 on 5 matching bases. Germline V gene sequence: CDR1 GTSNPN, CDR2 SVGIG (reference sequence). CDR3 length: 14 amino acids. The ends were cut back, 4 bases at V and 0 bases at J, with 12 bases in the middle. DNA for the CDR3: TGTGCCTGGACGCGACAGATAATGAACACTGAAGCTTTCTTT. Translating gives CAWTRQIMNTEAFF. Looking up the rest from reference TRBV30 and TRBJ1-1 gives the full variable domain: SQTIHQWPATLVQPVGSPLSLECTVEGTSNPNLYWYRQAAGRGLQLLFYSVGIGQISSEVPQNLSASRPQDRQFILSSKKLLLSDSGFYLCAWTRQIMNTEAFFGQGTRLTVV.

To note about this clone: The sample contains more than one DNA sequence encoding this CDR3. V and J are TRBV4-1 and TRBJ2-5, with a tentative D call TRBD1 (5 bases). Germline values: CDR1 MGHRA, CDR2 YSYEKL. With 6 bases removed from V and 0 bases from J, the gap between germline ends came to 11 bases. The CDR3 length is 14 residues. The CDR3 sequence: CASSRDSDQETQYF. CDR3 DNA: TGCGCCAGCAGTCGTGACAGCGACCAAGAGACCCAGTACTTC.

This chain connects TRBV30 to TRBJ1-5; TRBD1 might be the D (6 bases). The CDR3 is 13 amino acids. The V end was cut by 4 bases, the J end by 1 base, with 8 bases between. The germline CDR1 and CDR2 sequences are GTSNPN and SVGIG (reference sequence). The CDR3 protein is CAWTQGSNQPQHF. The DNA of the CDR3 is TGTGCCTGGACCCAGGGGAGCAATCAGCCCCAGCATTTT.

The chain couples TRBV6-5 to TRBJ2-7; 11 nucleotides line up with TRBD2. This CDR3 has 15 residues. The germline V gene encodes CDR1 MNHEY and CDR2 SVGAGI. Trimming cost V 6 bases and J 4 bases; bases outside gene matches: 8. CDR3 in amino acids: CASRPVGLAGYEQYF. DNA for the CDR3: TGTGCCAGCAGACCCGTAGGACTAGCGGGTTACGAGCAGTACTTC.

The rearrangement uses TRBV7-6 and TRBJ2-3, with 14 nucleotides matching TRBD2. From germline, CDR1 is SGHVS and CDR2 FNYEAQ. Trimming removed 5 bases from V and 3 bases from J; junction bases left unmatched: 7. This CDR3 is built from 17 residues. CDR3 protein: CASSQLGTSGRTDTQYF. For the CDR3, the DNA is TGTGCCAGCAGCCAGTTGGGGACTAGCGGGAGAACAGATACGCAGTATTTT.

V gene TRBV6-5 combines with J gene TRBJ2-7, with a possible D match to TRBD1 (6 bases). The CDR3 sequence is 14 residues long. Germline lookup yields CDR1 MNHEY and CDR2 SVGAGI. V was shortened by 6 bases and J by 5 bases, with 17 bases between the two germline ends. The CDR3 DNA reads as TGTGCCAGCAGCCAGGGAGTGGACAGTAACGAGCAGTACTTC. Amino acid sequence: CASSQGVDSNEQYF.

The CDR3 region has the DNA TGCGCCAGCAGTGAGAAGGGAAGGGGAGGCTACACCTTC. It codes for CASSEKGRGGYTF. The chain uses TRBV10-1 and TRBJ1-2, with D possibly TRBD1 on 5 matching bases. This CDR3 is 13 amino acids long. Trimming cost V 2 bases and J 8 bases, with 12 bases left between them. Germline V lookup: CDR1 WNHNN, CDR2 SYGVQD (reference sequence).

The DNA of the CDR3 is TGTGCCATCAGGACATCTAGCGGGAGAAACTACAATGAGCAGTTCTTC. This gives the protein CAIRTSSGRNYNEQFF. V usage is TRBV10-3 and J usage is TRBJ2-1; TRBD2 agrees at 10 bases. The V gene's germline CDR1 is ENHRY and CDR2 SYGVKD. The ends lost 6 bases at V and 3 bases at J; junction bases unmatched: 8. CDR3 length equals 16 residues.